This T cell receptor (beta chain) derives from a study of T cell changes during pregnancy in multiple sclerosis. Assay used: immunoSEQ multiplex PCR; TCRdb lists only in-frame clones, some missing. The sample contains tens of thousands of clones, roughly nine tenths of which appear only once. The CDR3 is made up of 14 amino acids. V lost 4 bases, J lost 7 bases, and 6 bases stayed unmatched. In germline, CDR1 is LNHDA, CDR2 SQIVND (reference sequence). The TCR comes from a female donor with multiple sclerosis, enrolled in a pregnancy study. The chain joins TRBV19 to TRBJ1-4; 7 bases agree with TRBD1. The sample was CD4+ T cells from peripheral blood mononuclear cells, taken in the second trimester of pregnancy. The CDR3 nucleotides are TGTGCCAGTAGTAACAGGGGATTTGGTGAAAAACTGTTTTTT. As protein: CASSNRGFGEKLFF.